The present TCR beta chain was sequenced within a study of T cell responses to AZD1222 COVID-19 vaccine. Study-level information: Pooling covered second doses at about 4 or about 12 weeks. Notes on the study in general: Breadth and depth of Spike-specific TCRs rose after two AZD1222 doses. Seropositive status at baseline applied to only a handful of AZD1222 recipients.

With regard to this clone: Its antigen is unknown.

Libraries were prepared by immunoSEQ multiplex PCR; TCRdb keeps only in-frame clonotypes and omits some of them. The sample has 80,000 to 95,000 clones, around 73% seen once. The CDR3 is 14 amino acids. The V segment lost 2 bases and the J segment 9 bases; nucleotides outside the gene matches: 5. Germline CDR1 and CDR2: MDHEN and SYDVKM. This clonotype was obtained from an adult in good health. This chain connects TRBV28 to TRBJ1-5; 9 bases fit TRBD1. Sequencing used peripheral blood, obtained on day 0 of AZD1222 vaccination. The CDR3, as DNA: TGTGCCAGCAGTTTACCTACAGGGGGCGCGCCCCAGCATTTT. Its translation: CASSLPTGGAPQHF.